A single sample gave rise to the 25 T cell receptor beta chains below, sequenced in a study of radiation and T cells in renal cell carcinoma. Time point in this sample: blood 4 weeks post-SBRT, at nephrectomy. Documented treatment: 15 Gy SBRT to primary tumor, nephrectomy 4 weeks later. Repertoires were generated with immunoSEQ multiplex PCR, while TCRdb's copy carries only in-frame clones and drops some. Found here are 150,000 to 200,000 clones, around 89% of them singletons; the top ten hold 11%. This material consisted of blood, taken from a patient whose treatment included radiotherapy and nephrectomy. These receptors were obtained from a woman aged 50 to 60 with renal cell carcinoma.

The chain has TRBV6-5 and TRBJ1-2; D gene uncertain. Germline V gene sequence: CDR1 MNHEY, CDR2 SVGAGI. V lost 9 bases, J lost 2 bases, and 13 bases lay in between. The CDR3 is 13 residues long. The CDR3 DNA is TGTGCCAGGGACGTGGGCGGGAACTATGGCTACACCTTC. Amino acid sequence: CARDVGGNYGYTF.

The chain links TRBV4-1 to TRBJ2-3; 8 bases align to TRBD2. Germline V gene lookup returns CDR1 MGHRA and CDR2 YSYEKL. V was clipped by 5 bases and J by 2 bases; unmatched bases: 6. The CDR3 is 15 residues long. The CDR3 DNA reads TGCGCCAGCAGCGCCCAGACTAGCGTCACAGATACGCAGTATTTT. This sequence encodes CASSAQTSVTDTQYF.

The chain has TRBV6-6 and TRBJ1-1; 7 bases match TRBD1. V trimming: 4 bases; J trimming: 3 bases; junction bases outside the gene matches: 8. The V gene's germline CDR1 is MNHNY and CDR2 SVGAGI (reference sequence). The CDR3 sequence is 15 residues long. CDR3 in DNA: TGTGCCAGCAGTTCCACCGACAGGGCGCACACTGAAGCTTTCTTT. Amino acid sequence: CASSSTDRAHTEAFF.

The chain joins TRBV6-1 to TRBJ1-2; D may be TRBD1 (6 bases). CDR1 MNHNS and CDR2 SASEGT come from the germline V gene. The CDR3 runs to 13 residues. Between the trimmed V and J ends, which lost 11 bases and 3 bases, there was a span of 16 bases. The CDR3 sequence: CALRQAGDYGYTF. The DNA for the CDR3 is TGTGCCCTACGACAGGCCGGGGACTATGGCTACACCTTC.

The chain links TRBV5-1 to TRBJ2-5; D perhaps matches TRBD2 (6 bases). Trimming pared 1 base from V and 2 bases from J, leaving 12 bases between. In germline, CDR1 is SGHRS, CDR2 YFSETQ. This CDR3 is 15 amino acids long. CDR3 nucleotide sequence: TGCGCCAGCAGCTTGAGGCGGGGTGGGCAAGAGACCCAGTACTTC. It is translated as CASSLRRGGQETQYF. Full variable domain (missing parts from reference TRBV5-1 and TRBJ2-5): KAGVTQTPRYLIKTRGQQVTLSCSPISGHRSVSWYQQTPGQGLQFLFEYFSETQRNKGNFPGRFSGRQFSNSRSEMNVSTLELGDSALYLCASSLRRGGQETQYFGPGTRLLVL.

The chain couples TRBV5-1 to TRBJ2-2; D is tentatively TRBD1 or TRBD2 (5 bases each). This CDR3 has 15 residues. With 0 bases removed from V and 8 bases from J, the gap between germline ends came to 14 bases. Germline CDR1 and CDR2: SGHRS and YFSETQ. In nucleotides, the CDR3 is TGCGCCAGCAGCTTGGCCGGGACCCCCCGTGGGGAGCTGTTTTTT. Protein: CASSLAGTPRGELFF. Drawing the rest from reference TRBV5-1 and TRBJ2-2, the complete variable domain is KAGVTQTPRYLIKTRGQQVTLSCSPISGHRSVSWYQQTPGQGLQFLFEYFSETQRNKGNFPGRFSGRQFSNSRSEMNVSTLELGDSALYLCASSLAGTPRGELFFGEGSRLTVL.

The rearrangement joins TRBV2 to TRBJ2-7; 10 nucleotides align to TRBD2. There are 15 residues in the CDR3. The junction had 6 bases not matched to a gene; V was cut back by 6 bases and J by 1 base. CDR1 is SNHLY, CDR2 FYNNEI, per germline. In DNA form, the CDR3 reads TGTGCCAGCAGACTTACTAGCGGGGTGTCCTACGAGCAGTACTTC. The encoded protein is CASRLTSGVSYEQYF.

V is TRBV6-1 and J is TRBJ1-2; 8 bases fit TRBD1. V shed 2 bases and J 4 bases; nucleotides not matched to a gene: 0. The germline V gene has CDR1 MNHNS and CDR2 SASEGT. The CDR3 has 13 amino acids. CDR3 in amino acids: CASSEQGAYGYTF. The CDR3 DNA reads TGTGCCAGCAGTGAACAGGGGGCCTATGGCTACACCTTC.

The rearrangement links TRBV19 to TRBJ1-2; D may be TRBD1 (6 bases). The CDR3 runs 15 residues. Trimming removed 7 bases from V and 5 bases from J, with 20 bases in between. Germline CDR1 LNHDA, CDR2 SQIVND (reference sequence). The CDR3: CASTPQQGGIYGYTF. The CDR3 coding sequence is TGTGCCAGTACCCCTCAACAGGGAGGAATTTATGGCTACACCTTC.

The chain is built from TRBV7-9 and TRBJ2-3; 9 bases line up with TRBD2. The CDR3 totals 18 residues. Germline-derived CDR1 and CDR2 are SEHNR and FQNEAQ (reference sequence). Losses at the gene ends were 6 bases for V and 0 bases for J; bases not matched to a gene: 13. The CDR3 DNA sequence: TGTGCCAGCAGACAACGCTTGCGGGAGGGTACGAGCACAGATACGCAGTATTTT. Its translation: CASRQRLREGTSTDTQYF.

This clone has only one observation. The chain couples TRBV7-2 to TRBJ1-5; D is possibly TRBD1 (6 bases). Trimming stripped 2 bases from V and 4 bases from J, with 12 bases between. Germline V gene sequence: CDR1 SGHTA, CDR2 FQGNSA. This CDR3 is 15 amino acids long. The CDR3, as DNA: TGTGCCAGCAGCTTATTCGCAGGGGAAAATCAGCCCCAGCATTTT. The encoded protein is CASSLFAGENQPQHF.

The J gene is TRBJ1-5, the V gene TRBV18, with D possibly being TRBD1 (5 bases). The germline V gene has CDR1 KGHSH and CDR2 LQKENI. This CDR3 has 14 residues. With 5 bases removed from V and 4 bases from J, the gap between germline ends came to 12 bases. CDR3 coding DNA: TGTGCCAGCTCAAGGGGCGGAGGGAATCAGCCCCAGCATTTT. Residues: CASSRGGGNQPQHF.

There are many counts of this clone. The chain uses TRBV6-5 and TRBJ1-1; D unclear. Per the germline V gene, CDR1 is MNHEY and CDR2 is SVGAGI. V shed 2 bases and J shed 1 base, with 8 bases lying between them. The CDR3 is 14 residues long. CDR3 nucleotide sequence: TGTGCCAGCAGTTACAGCGGAGGGAACACTGAAGCTTTCTTT. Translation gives CASSYSGGNTEAFF.

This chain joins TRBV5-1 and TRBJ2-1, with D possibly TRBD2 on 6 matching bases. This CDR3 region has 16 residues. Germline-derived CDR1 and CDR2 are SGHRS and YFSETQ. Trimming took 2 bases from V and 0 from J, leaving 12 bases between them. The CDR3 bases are TGCGCCAGCAGCTTTACTAGCCCAAGCTCCTACAATGAGCAGTTCTTC. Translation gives CASSFTSPSSYNEQFF.

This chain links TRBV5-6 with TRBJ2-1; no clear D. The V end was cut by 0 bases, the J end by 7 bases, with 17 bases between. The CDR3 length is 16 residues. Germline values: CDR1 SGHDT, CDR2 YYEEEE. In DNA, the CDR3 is TGTGCCAGCAGCTTGGTGTCGGAGTTCCTTTGGAATGAGCAGTTCTTC. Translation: CASSLVSEFLWNEQFF.

In DNA, the CDR3 is TGCAGCGTTGACGTGACAGGAACTAACTATGGCTACACCTTC. Residues: CSVDVTGTNYGYTF. The chain employs TRBV29-1 and TRBJ1-2, with D possibly being TRBD1 (6 bases). The length of the CDR3 is 14 residues. The V end was cut by 3 bases, the J end by 0 bases, with 11 bases between. Per germline, CDR1 SQVTM and CDR2 ANQGSEA.

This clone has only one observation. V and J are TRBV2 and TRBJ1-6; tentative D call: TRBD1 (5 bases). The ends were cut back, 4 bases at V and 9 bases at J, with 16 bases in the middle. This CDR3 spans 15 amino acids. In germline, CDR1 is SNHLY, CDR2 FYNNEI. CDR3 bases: TGTGCCAGCAGTGCGGAGGAGGGGCGTGGTTCACCCCTCCACTTT. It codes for CASSAEEGRGSPLHF.

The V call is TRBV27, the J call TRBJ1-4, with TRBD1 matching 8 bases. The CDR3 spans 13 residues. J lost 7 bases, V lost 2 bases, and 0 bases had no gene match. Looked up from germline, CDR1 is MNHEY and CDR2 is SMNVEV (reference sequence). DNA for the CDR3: TGTGCCAGCAGTTTAGGACAGGGTGAAAAACTGTTTTTT. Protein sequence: CASSLGQGEKLFF. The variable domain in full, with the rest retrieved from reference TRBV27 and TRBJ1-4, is EAQVTQNPRYLITVTGKKLTVTCSQNMNHEYMSWYRQDPGLGLRQIYYSMNVEVTDKGDVPEGYKVSRKEKRNFPLILESPSPNQTSLYFCASSLGQGEKLFFGSGTQLSVL.

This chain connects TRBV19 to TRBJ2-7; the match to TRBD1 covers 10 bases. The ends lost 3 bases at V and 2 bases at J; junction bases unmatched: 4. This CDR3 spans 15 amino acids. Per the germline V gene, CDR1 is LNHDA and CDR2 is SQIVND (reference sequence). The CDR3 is CASSITGTGAYEQYF. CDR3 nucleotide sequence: TGTGCCAGTAGTATCACCGGGACAGGGGCCTACGAGCAGTACTTC.

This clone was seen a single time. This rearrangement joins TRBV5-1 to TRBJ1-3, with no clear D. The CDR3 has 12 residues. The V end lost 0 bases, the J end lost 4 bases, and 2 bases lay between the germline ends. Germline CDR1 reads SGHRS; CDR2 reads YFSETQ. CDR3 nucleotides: TGCGCCAGCAGCTTGGAAGGAAACACCATATATTTT. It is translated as CASSLEGNTIYF. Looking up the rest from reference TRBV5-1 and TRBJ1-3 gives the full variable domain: KAGVTQTPRYLIKTRGQQVTLSCSPISGHRSVSWYQQTPGQGLQFLFEYFSETQRNKGNFPGRFSGRQFSNSRSEMNVSTLELGDSALYLCASSLEGNTIYFGEGSWLTVV.

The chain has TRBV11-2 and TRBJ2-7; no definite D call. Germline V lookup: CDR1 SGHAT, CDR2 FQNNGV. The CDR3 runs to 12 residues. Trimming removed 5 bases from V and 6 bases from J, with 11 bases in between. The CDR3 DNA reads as TGTGCCAGCAGCCGTCTCGAGGTCGAGCAGTACTTC. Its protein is CASSRLEVEQYF. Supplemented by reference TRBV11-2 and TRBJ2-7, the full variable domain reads EAGVAQSPRYKIIEKRQSVAFWCNPISGHATLYWYQQILGQGPKLLIQFQNNGVVDDSQLPKDRFSAERLKGVDSTLKIQPAKLEDSAVYLCASSRLEVEQYFGPGTRLTVT.

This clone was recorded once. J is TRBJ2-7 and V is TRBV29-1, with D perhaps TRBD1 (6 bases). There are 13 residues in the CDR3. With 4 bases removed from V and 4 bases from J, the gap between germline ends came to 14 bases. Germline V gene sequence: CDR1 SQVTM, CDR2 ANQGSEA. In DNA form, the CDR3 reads TGCAGCGTTGTTTTGGACAGAGGATACGAGCAGTACTTC. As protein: CSVVLDRGYEQYF.

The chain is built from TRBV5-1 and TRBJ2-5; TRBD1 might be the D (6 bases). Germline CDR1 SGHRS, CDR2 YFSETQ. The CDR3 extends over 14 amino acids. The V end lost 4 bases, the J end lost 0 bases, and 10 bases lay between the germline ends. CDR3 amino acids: CASSARTDQETQYF. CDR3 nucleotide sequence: TGCGCCAGCAGCGCCCGGACAGACCAAGAGACCCAGTACTTC.

The CDR3 spells CASGRGVDTDTQYF. The CDR3 coding sequence is TGTGCCAGTGGAAGGGGCGTGGACACAGATACGCAGTATTTT. The chain has TRBV19 and TRBJ2-3; weak D call: TRBD1 (5 bases). There are 14 residues in the CDR3. The germline gives CDR1 LNHDA, CDR2 SQIVND (reference sequence). V was pared by 8 bases and J by 2 bases, with 14 bases between.

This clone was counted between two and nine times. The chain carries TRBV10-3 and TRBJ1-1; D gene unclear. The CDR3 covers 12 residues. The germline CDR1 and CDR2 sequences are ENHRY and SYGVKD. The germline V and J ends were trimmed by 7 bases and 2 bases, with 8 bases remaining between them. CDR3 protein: CAITGDNTEAFF. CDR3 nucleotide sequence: TGTGCCATCACAGGTGACAACACTGAAGCTTTCTTT.